This TCR beta chain originates from a study of blood T cell repertoires in COVID-19. Study as a whole: Sources were T cells, B-cell-depleted T cells, or PBMCs; the material itself was cDNA or gDNA.

Profiled with immunoSEQ multiplex PCR; TCRdb holds only in-frame clones, not every one. The sample lists hundreds of thousands of clones, around 90% seen once, with roughly 2.6% in the top ten. V lost 5 bases and J 6 bases, leaving 16 bases between the germline ends. The germline CDR1 and CDR2 sequences are SEHNR and FQNEAQ (reference sequence). The CDR3 has 14 amino acids. Adults between roughly 18 and 95 years of age took part from about 24 US areas. Cohort 3 recovered donors had two negative PCRs, clearance, or symptom resolution. V usage is TRBV7-9 and J usage is TRBJ1-1, with a possible D match to TRBD1 (5 bases). Sequencing was done on a sample of PBMCs or T cells enriched from blood (not recorded which). This sequence was found in a man aged 55 to 70 who had recovered from COVID-19. The CDR3 here is CASSQPGGEPEAFF. The CDR3 DNA is TGTGCCAGCAGCCAGCCGGGAGGGGAACCTGAAGCTTTCTTT.